Below are 9 T cell receptor beta chains sequenced from a single sample in a study of T cell changes during pregnancy in multiple sclerosis. Assay: immunoSEQ multiplex PCR; the TCRdb copy retains only in-frame clones and omits some. The sample holds some 48,000 clones, over 75% seen once. Specimen: CD8+ T cells from peripheral blood mononuclear cells, collected in the second trimester of pregnancy. Receptors originate from a female donor with multiple sclerosis, enrolled in a pregnancy study.

The CDR3 DNA follows: TGTGCCAGCAGCTTAAAAACGGGACTAGCGGGACCCCTAGATACGCAGTATTTT. This codes for CASSLKTGLAGPLDTQYF. The chain combines TRBV13 with TRBJ2-3; 13 bases are shared with TRBD2. Trimming at V came to 2 bases and at J to 5 bases, leaving 10 bases not matched to a gene. The CDR3 totals 18 residues. Per germline, CDR1 PRHDT and CDR2 FYEKMQ (reference sequence). Looking up the rest from reference TRBV13 and TRBJ2-3 gives the full variable domain: AAGVIQSPRHLIKEKRETATLKCYPIPRHDTVYWYQQGPGQDPQFLISFYEKMQSDKGSIPDRFSAQQFSDYHSELNMSSLELGDSALYFCASSLKTGLAGPLDTQYFGPGTRLTVL.

The chain uses TRBV7-8 and TRBJ2-1; D is perhaps TRBD1 (6 bases). Looked up from germline, CDR1 is SGHVS and CDR2 is FQNEAQ. V lost 3 bases and J 8 bases, leaving 26 bases between the germline ends. The CDR3 is 18 residues long. The CDR3 coding sequence is TGTGCCAGCAGCTTCCGGACAGTTGAAGAGAGGGGCCAACATGAGCAGTTCTTC. Protein sequence: CASSFRTVEERGQHEQFF.

The V and J genes are TRBV6-6 and TRBJ2-7; D perhaps matches TRBD2 (6 bases). The CDR3 is 14 amino acids. Trimming took 5 bases from V and 2 from J, leaving 13 bases between them. Per the germline V gene, CDR1 is MNHNY and CDR2 is SVGAGI (reference sequence). CDR3 amino acids: CASSGGELAYEQYF. The CDR3 coding sequence is TGTGCCAGCAGTGGAGGGGAGTTAGCCTACGAGCAGTACTTC.

The chain uses TRBV11-3 and TRBJ2-2; 7 nucleotides line up with TRBD1. V shed 4 bases and J 1 base; nucleotides not matched to a gene: 9. The CDR3 runs to 17 residues. The V gene's germline CDR1 is SGHNT and CDR2 YENEEA. This CDR3 reads CASSSRRGNKNTGELFF. Here the CDR3 DNA reads TGTGCCAGCAGCTCGCGCAGGGGGAACAAGAACACCGGGGAGCTGTTTTTT.

The V call is TRBV6-6, the J call TRBJ2-1; D call uncertain. The CDR3 totals 11 residues. Trimming removed 8 bases from V and 8 bases from J, with 10 bases in between. Per germline, CDR1 MNHNY and CDR2 SVGAGI (reference sequence). CDR3 coding DNA: TGTGCCAGCCGTGAGGCCTATGAGCAGTTCTTC. It yields the protein CASREAYEQFF.

This sequence joins TRBV5-6 and TRBJ1-5, with D perhaps TRBD1 (6 bases). The germline V and J ends were trimmed by 0 bases and 11 bases, with 12 bases remaining between them. CDR1 and CDR2 from the germline V gene are SGHDT and YYEEEE. The CDR3 totals 13 residues. For the CDR3, the DNA is TGTGCCAGCAGCTTGGGGGGGGGCGAGACCCAGCATTTT. Its protein product is CASSLGGGETQHF.

The V call is TRBV19, the J call TRBJ2-1; possible D gene TRBD1, 6 bases. The CDR3 totals 15 residues. Germline CDR1 reads LNHDA; CDR2 reads SQIVND (reference sequence). V lost 3 bases, J lost 9 bases, and 18 bases lay in between. The CDR3 region is CASSIFWRWGLEQFF. The CDR3 coding sequence is TGTGCCAGTAGTATTTTTTGGCGATGGGGGCTTGAGCAGTTCTTC.

The chain carries TRBV13 and TRBJ1-1; possibly TRBD1 for D (5 bases). This CDR3 comprises 13 residues. Germline CDR1 reads PRHDT; CDR2 reads FYEKMQ (reference sequence). Trimming left V 4 bases short and J 1 base short, with 7 bases between. The CDR3 DNA is TGTGCCAGCAGCTCGGGGGGGAACACTGAAGCTTTCTTT. It encodes CASSSGGNTEAFF. Combining the CDR3 with reference TRBV13 and TRBJ1-1 gives the whole variable domain AAGVIQSPRHLIKEKRETATLKCYPIPRHDTVYWYQQGPGQDPQFLISFYEKMQSDKGSIPDRFSAQQFSDYHSELNMSSLELGDSALYFCASSSGGNTEAFFGQGTRLTVV.

The chain joins TRBV7-3 to TRBJ1-4; 8 bases are a match to TRBD1. The CDR3 is made up of 16 amino acids. Germline V gene sequence: CDR1 SGHTA, CDR2 FQGTGA. The trim removed 9 bases at V and 0 bases at J, leaving 9 bases unmatched. DNA for the CDR3: TGTGCCAGATCCAGGACAGGGATTGCAACTAATGAAAAACTGTTTTTT. It codes for CARSRTGIATNEKLFF.